This TCR beta chain is from a study of blood T cell repertoires in COVID-19. About the study: COVID-19 samples, acute and convalescent, were from the United States, Italy and Spain. PBMCs, B-cell-depleted T cells, or T cells provided the cDNA or gDNA that made up the material.

Source study methods: How many nucleated cells were present was estimated from reference gene primer amplification. Generated by immunoSEQ multiplex PCR, the TCRdb table keeps only in-frame clones and is missing some. V, J and clone size are taken as reported in that table, and D and trimming were inferred from the DNA itself. The data contain 200,000 to 250,000 clones, 88% of them seen just once; the ten biggest clones take up roughly 2.5%. Germline V lookup: CDR1 DFQATT, CDR2 SNEGSKA (reference sequence). Between the trimmed V and J ends, which lost 3 bases and 2 bases, there was a span of 11 bases. This CDR3 contains 13 residues.

The sequenced sample was peripheral blood. The chain links TRBV20-1 to TRBJ2-7, with no clear D. The sequence was obtained from a woman aged 60-75 years with acute or convalescent COVID-19. The CDR3 bases are TGCAGTGCTAGTTCCTCACCAGCCTACGAGCAGTACTTC. Its protein product is CSASSSPAYEQYF.